The clone carrying this T cell receptor beta chain was recorded at least ten times. Its target is unknown. The data stem from a study of T cells in Graves' hyperthyroidism and ophthalmopathy. Pregnant or lactating patients were excluded, as were those with uncontrolled infection or other autoimmune disease. Each diagnosis drew on symptoms, thyroxine, TRAb, thyroid ultrasound and orbital computed tomography findings. Trimming left V 4 bases short and J 4 bases short, with 20 bases between. The CDR3 sequence is 17 residues long. Germline values: CDR1 LGHDT, CDR2 YNNKEL (reference sequence). Study results and caveats: Most thyroid clonotypes expanded above 0.001 appeared in blood too.

The source material, RNA transcripts, was used to amplify TCR beta CDR3 regions. A set of HTBI primers served as the primers for a first-round RT-PCR of the TCR CDR3. TCRdb reanalysed the multiplex PCR reads using MiXCR and keeps one entry per CDR3 protein. Among about 720,000 distinct CDR3 sequences listed, roughly a sixth were seen once. V is TRBV3-1 and J is TRBJ2-1; D possibly corresponds to TRBD2 (5 bases). The sample consisted of blood. The origin of this receptor is a woman aged 45-59 years with Graves' hyperthyroidism that later progressed to Graves' ophthalmopathy. The CDR3 coding sequence is TGTGCCAGCAGCCCCCCAGAGCCGGGAACCGGGTACAATGAGCAGTTCTTC. Protein product: CASSPPEPGTGYNEQFF.